This T cell receptor (beta chain) was sequenced during a study of blood T cell repertoires in COVID-19. About the study: Acute and convalescent COVID-19 specimens originated in the United States, Italy and Spain. PBMCs, B-cell-depleted T cells, or T cells provided the cDNA or gDNA that made up the material.

Authors' analysis steps: Estimation of nucleated cell counts relied on the amplification of reference gene primers. The assay was immunoSEQ multiplex PCR, and TCRdb's table has in-frame clones only and misses some. That table furnishes V, J and clone size, whereas the DNA furnished D and trimming. This sample has about 210,000 clones; around 88% occur once, and the top ten carry 1.5%. With 3 bases clipped from V and 6 bases from J, the junction kept 12 bases outside the gene matches. Germline CDR1 SGHTA, CDR2 FQGNSA. The CDR3 has 17 residues. The rearrangement joins TRBV7-2 to TRBJ2-1, with TRBD1 matching over 9 bases. The sequenced sample consisted of peripheral blood. This clonotype was sampled from a man aged 18 to 29 with active or convalescent COVID-19. CDR3 coding DNA: TGTGCCAGCAGCTTCCTTGTGGGGACAGGGTTAGGCAATGAGCAGTTCTTC. Its protein is CASSFLVGTGLGNEQFF.